The 20 T cell receptor beta chains given below trace back to one sample, sequenced in a study of molecular identifiers for immune sequencing clone quantification. Each CDR3 protein is one row after TCRdb ran MiXCR on the PCR reads. The profile shows 88,000 or so distinct CDR3 sequences, roughly a fifth of them singletons. The source material was naive CD8+ T cells from blood, with Jurkat cell RNA spiked in. Noted subset: FACS-sorted CD8+CD4-CCR7+CD45RA+ naive T cells. The receptor source for this set is a human donor in good health. Some libraries in this study had Jurkat cell RNA spiked in.

This clonotype came up a few times. The rearrangement joins TRBV12-3 or TRBV12-4 to TRBJ2-1, with D maybe TRBD2 (6 bases). V was trimmed by 3 bases and J by 5 bases, leaving 14 bases between them. This CDR3 is built from 15 residues. CDR3 loop: CASSFVPGVNNEQFF. CDR3 DNA sequence: TGTGCCAGCAGTTTCGTCCCGGGAGTAAACAATGAGCAGTTCTTC.

The table lists this clonotype with many counts. The chain is built from TRBV4-1 and TRBJ2-2; D is undetermined. The germline V gene has CDR1 MGHRA and CDR2 YSYEKL. This CDR3 spans 15 amino acids. V was trimmed by 0 bases and J by 5 bases, leaving 10 bases between them. The CDR3 DNA sequence: TGCGCCAGCAGCCAAGATGGGATAACGACCGGGGAGCTGTTTTTT. It yields the protein CASSQDGITTGELFF.

This clonotype showed up just once. It may be a read error: a sequence one base away is much more abundant. This rearrangement joins TRBV27 to TRBJ2-3; tentative D call: TRBD1 (5 bases). The V gene's germline CDR1 is MNHEY and CDR2 SMNVEV (reference sequence). Trimming removed 8 bases from V and 4 bases from J, with 10 bases in between. The CDR3 extends over 12 amino acids. CDR3 region: CASWGTSDTQYF. The CDR3 DNA reads as TGTGCCAGCTGGGGCACCTCAGATACGCAGTATTTT.

A few counts support this clonotype. V gene TRBV7-9 combines with J gene TRBJ1-2; possible D gene TRBD1, 6 bases. V shed 3 bases and J shed 2 bases, with 7 bases lying between them. The CDR3 spans 13 residues. Germline V gives CDR1 SEHNR, CDR2 FQNEAQ (reference sequence). The CDR3: CASSFTGNYGYTF. In DNA, the CDR3 is TGTGCCAGCAGCTTTACAGGGAACTATGGCTACACCTTC.

Comment on this clonotype: One base away lies a much larger clone, so this may be a sequencing read error. In DNA form, the CDR3 reads TGTGCCAGCAGCATGGCAGGGACTGTAAACACCATATATTTT. Amino acid sequence: CASSMAGTVNTIYF. The chain carries TRBV5-6 and TRBJ1-3; tentative D call: TRBD1 (5 bases). CDR1 is SGHDT and CDR2 is YYEEEE in the germline V gene. The length of the CDR3 is 14 residues. Trimming removed 4 bases at V and 6 bases at J, with 14 bases between.

Worth noting for this clonotype: The junction departs from the called germline gene at one end, perhaps through a read error. The V call is TRBV9, the J call TRBJ1-1, with a weak D call TRBD1 (6 bases). CDR1 is SGDLS and CDR2 is YYNGEE in the germline V gene. CDR3 length: 14 amino acids. CDR3 in DNA: TGTGCCAGCAGCGTAAGGGACACCTACACTGAAGCTCTCTTT. Its protein is CASSVRDTYTEALF.

This clonotype was detected ten times or more. The V call is TRBV12-3 or TRBV12-4, the J call TRBJ2-5; 9 positions agree with TRBD2. The J segment lost 1 base and the V segment lost 1 base, leaving 4 bases of the junction unmatched. The CDR3 sequence is 16 residues long. The CDR3 loop reads CASSLVVAGAQETQYF. The DNA for the CDR3 is TGTGCCAGCAGTTTAGTGGTAGCGGGGGCCCAAGAGACCCAGTACTTC.

Points on this clonotype: The conserved closing phenylalanine or tryptophan is absent in this CDR3, likely reflecting a read error. V is TRBV27 and J is TRBJ2-7, with D possibly matching TRBD2 (6 bases). Germline CDR1 is MNHEY and CDR2 is SMNVEV (reference sequence). V was trimmed by 3 bases and J by 1 base, leaving 13 bases between them. This CDR3 is built from 15 residues. CDR3 in amino acids: CASSLEASASYEQYS. The CDR3 DNA sequence: TGTGCCAGCAGTTTGGAGGCTAGCGCGTCCTACGAGCAGTACTCC.

J is TRBJ1-1 and V is TRBV15; D is perhaps TRBD1 (5 bases). Trimming took 1 base from V and 0 from J, leaving 9 bases between them. This CDR3 contains 15 residues. In germline, CDR1 is LNHNV, CDR2 YYDKDF (reference sequence). The CDR3 region has the DNA TGTGCCACCAGCAGAGGAACAGGATTGAACACTGAAGCTTTCTTT. Amino acids: CATSRGTGLNTEAFF.

There are many counts of this clonotype. V and J are TRBV29-1 and TRBJ2-3; 7 nucleotides match TRBD2. In germline, CDR1 is SQVTM, CDR2 ANQGSEA. The CDR3 totals 15 residues. Trimming cost V 6 bases and J 6 bases; bases outside gene matches: 15. The CDR3 sequence is CSVPFPGLDLDTQYF. CDR3 nucleotide sequence: TGCAGCGTCCCCTTCCCCGGACTAGATTTGGATACGCAGTATTTT.

There are many counts of this clonotype. The chain couples TRBV10-3 to TRBJ1-5, with D possibly being TRBD1 (6 bases). Trimming took off 3 bases at V and 3 bases at J, with 9 bases between the two ends. Germline-derived CDR1 and CDR2 are ENHRY and SYGVKD. This CDR3 contains 14 residues. The CDR3 DNA reads TGTGCCATCAGTGAAGGGGGGCACAATCAGCCCCAGCATTTT. The encoded protein is CAISEGGHNQPQHF.

This clonotype was detected ten times or more. The J gene is TRBJ2-3, the V gene TRBV7-9, with D unclear. This CDR3 is 16 amino acids long. The germline V gene has CDR1 SEHNR and CDR2 FQNEAQ (reference sequence). V lost 7 bases and J lost 2, with 19 bases in between. As DNA, the CDR3 is TGTGCCAGCACCATCCAAACCGGATACCTCACAGATACGCAGTATTTT. It specifies CASTIQTGYLTDTQYF.

This clonotype appeared many times. CDR3 in amino acids: CASSDPGTGNTDTQYF. Written as DNA, the CDR3 is TGTGCCAGCAGTGATCCCGGGACAGGGAACACAGATACGCAGTATTTT. J is TRBJ2-3 and V is TRBV2, with 9 bases aligning to TRBD1. Per germline, CDR1 SNHLY and CDR2 FYNNEI. V lost 3 bases and J lost 2; bases outside the gene matches: 6. CDR3 length: 16 amino acids.

This clonotype was recorded many times. The J gene is TRBJ2-7, the V gene TRBV7-9; 9 positions match TRBD1. J was trimmed by 2 bases and V by 4 bases; bases with no gene match: 6. This CDR3 contains 15 residues. Germline assignment: CDR1 SEHNR and CDR2 FQNEAQ (reference sequence). The chain's CDR3 is CASSSVGTGTYEQYF. The DNA of the CDR3 is TGTGCCAGCAGCTCCGTTGGGACAGGGACCTACGAGCAGTACTTC.

This clonotype came up many times. The chain uses TRBV28 and TRBJ2-7; either TRBD1 or TRBD2 may fit D (5 bases each). V was cut by 5 bases and J by 2 bases, with 13 bases left in between. Germline CDR1 reads MDHEN; CDR2 reads SYDVKM. This CDR3 comprises 14 residues. The CDR3 sequence is CASSTRDGTYEQYF. The CDR3 DNA sequence: TGTGCCAGCAGTACCCGGGACGGAACCTACGAGCAGTACTTC.

V is TRBV27 and J is TRBJ1-1, with TRBD1 matching over 9 bases. Germline V gene data show CDR1 as MNHEY and CDR2 as SMNVEV (reference sequence). This CDR3 is built from 18 residues. V was pared by 4 bases and J by 4 bases, with 16 bases of the junction left unmatched. CDR3 sequence (DNA): TGTGCCAGCAGTTCCATTTCCACACAGGGGGCTGGCGGCACTGAAGCTTTCTTT. Translation: CASSSISTQGAGGTEAFF.

This clonotype was recorded many times. The chain recombines TRBV19 with TRBJ1-5; tentatively, D is TRBD1 (5 bases). Trimming removed 7 bases at V and 1 base at J, with 14 bases between. Germline CDR1 and CDR2: LNHDA and SQIVND (reference sequence). The CDR3 has 15 amino acids. The CDR3 loop is CASTTSGYSNQPQHF. The CDR3 bases are TGTGCCAGTACAACATCAGGGTACAGCAATCAGCCCCAGCATTTT.

This chain links TRBV27 with TRBJ2-7; 8 bases align to TRBD2. The junction had 9 bases not matched to a gene; V was cut back by 4 bases and J by 4 bases. This CDR3 contains 15 residues. CDR1 MNHEY and CDR2 SMNVEV come from the germline V gene (reference sequence). CDR3 protein: CASSSGLVVWYEQYF. CDR3 sequence (DNA): TGTGCCAGCAGTTCGGGACTAGTGGTTTGGTACGAGCAGTACTTC.

This clonotype was seen many times. The J gene is TRBJ2-4, the V gene TRBV18, with D possibly TRBD1 on 6 matching bases. Germline V CDR1 and CDR2: KGHSH, LQKENI. Trimming took 3 bases from V and 8 from J, leaving 20 bases between them. The CDR3 sequence is 16 residues long. The DNA of the CDR3 is TGTGCCAGCTCACCTGGATTAATGGGGGCGGGTGACATTCAGTACTTC. Protein: CASSPGLMGAGDIQYF.

J is TRBJ1-1 and V is TRBV12-3 or TRBV12-4, with 8 bases identical to TRBD1. With 3 bases clipped from V and 7 bases from J, the junction kept 4 bases outside the gene matches. The CDR3 loop spans 13 amino acids. The CDR3: CASSFQGANEAFF. The CDR3 DNA is TGTGCCAGCAGTTTTCAGGGGGCGAATGAAGCTTTCTTT.